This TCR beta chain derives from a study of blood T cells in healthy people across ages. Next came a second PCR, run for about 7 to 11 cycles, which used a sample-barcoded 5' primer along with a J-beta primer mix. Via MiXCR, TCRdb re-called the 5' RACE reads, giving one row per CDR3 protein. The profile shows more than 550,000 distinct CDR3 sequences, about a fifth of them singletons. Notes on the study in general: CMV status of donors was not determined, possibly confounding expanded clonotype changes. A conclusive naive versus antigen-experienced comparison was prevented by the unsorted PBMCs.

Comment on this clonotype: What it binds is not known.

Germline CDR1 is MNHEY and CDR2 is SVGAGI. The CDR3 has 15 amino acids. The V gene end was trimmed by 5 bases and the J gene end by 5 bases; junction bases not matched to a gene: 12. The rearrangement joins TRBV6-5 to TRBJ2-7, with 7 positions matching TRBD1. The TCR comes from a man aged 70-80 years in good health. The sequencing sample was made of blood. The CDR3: CASSISRQGLNEQYF. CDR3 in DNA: TGTGCCAGCAGTATCTCCAGACAGGGTTTGAACGAGCAGTACTTC.